These 4 T cell receptor beta chains originate from one sample sequenced in a study of blood T cell repertoires in COVID-19. Produced via immunoSEQ multiplex PCR; TCRdb's table is partial and in-frame only. Of some 120,000 clones in the sample, around nine tenths are singletons; the top ten hold around 2.1%. Sequencing was performed on peripheral blood. These receptors all come from a man aged 50 to 60 with COVID-19, enrolled during active disease.

The chain carries TRBV12-5 and TRBJ2-1; the match to TRBD2 covers 7 bases. Trimming took 1 base from V and 7 from J; bases not matched to a gene: 4. The CDR3 runs 14 residues. Germline V gene sequence: CDR1 LGHNT, CDR2 FRNRAP. The CDR3 spells CASGLAGEGNEQFF. CDR3 in DNA: TGTGCTAGTGGTTTGGCGGGGGAGGGTAATGAGCAGTTCTTC.

This chain links TRBV28 with TRBJ2-7; 8 bases fit TRBD1. The CDR3 has 15 residues. The germline V gene encodes CDR1 MDHEN and CDR2 SYDVKM. Trimming at V came to 5 bases and at J to 0 bases, leaving 6 bases not matched to a gene. The CDR3 loop is CASSILDRGSYEQYF. The CDR3 DNA follows: TGTGCCAGCAGTATCCTCGACAGGGGCTCCTACGAGCAGTACTTC. Looking up the rest from reference TRBV28 and TRBJ2-7 gives the full variable domain: DVKVTQSSRYLVKRTGEKVFLECVQDMDHENMFWYRQDPGLGLRLIYFSYDVKMKEKGDIPEGYSVSREKKERFSLILESASTNQTSMYLCASSILDRGSYEQYFGPGTRLTVT.

The rearrangement joins TRBV30 to TRBJ2-3; TRBD2 agrees at 9 bases. V shed 7 bases and J 2 bases; nucleotides not matched to a gene: 10. The length of the CDR3 is 15 residues. Germline V CDR1 and CDR2: GTSNPN, SVGIG (reference sequence). CDR3 bases: TGTGCCTCCACGACTAGCGGACTCAACACAGATACGCAGTATTTT. Its translation: CASTTSGLNTDTQYF.

This chain connects TRBV19 to TRBJ1-3; D call uncertain. Trimming pared 5 bases from V and 0 bases from J, leaving 8 bases between. CDR1 LNHDA and CDR2 SQIVND come from the germline V gene (reference sequence). This CDR3 contains 14 residues. Here the CDR3 reads CASSAVSSGNTIYF. DNA for the CDR3: TGTGCCAGTAGTGCGGTCTCCTCTGGAAACACCATATATTTT.